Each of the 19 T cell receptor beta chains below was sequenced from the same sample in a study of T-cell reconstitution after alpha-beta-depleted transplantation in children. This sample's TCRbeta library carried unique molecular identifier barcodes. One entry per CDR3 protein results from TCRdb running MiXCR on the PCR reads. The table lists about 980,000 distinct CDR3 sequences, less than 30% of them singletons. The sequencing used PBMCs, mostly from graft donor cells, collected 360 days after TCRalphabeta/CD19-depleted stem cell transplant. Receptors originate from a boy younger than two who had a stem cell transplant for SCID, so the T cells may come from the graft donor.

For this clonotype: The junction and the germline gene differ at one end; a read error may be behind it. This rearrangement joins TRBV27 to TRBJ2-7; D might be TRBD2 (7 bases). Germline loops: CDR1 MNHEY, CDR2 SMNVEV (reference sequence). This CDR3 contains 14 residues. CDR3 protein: CASMRRGRSYEQNF. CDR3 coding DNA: TGTGCCAGCATGCGGCGGGGGCGATCCTACGAGCAGAACTTC.

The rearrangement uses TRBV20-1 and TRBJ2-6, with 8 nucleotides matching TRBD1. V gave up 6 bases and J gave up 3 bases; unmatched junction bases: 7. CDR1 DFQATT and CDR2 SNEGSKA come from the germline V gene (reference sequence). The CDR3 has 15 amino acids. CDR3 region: CSAYGTGGGANVLTF. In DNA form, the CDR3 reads TGCAGTGCCTACGGGACAGGCGGTGGGGCCAACGTCCTGACTTTC.

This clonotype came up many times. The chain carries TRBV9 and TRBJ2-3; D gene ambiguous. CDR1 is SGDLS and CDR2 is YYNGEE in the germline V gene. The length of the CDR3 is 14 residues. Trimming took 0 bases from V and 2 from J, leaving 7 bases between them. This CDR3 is CASSVEGNTDTQYF. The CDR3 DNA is TGTGCCAGCAGCGTAGAGGGCAACACAGATACGCAGTATTTT.

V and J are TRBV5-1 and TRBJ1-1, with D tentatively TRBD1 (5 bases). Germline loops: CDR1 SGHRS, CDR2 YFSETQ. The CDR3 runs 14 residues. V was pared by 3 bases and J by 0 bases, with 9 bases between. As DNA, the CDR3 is TGCGCCAGCAGCTCCGAGACAGTGAACACTGAAGCTTTCTTT. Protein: CASSSETVNTEAFF.

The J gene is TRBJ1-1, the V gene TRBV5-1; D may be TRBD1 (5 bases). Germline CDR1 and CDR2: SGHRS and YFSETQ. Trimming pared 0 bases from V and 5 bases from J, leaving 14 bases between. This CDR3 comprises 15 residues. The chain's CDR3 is CASSLARGVRTEAFF. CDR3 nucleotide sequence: TGCGCCAGCAGCTTGGCTCGGGGGGTGAGAACTGAAGCTTTCTTT.

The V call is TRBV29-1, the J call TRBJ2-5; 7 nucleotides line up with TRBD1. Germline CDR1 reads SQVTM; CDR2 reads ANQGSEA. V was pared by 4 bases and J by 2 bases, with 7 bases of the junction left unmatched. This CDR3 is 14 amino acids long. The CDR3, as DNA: TGCAGCGTTGTGGGACAGTACTTTCAAGAGACCCAGTACTTC. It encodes CSVVGQYFQETQYF.

CDR3 region: CASSPDWATTEAFF. The CDR3 bases are TGTGCCAGCAGTCCGGATTGGGCCACCACTGAAGCTTTCTTT. This chain uses TRBV7-9 with TRBJ1-1; D is uncertain. The CDR3 has 14 amino acids. Germline V gene data show CDR1 as SEHNR and CDR2 as FQNEAQ (reference sequence). V shed 6 bases and J shed 4 bases, with 15 bases lying between them.

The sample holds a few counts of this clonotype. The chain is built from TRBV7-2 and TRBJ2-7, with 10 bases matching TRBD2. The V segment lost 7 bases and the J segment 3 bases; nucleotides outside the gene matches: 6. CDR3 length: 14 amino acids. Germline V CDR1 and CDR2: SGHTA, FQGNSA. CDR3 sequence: CASIPGLADYEQYF. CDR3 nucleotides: TGTGCCAGCATACCAGGACTAGCGGACTACGAGCAGTACTTC.

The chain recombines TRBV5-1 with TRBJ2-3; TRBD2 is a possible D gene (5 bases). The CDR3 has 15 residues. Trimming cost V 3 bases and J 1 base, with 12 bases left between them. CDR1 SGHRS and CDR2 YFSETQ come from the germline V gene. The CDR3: CASSSLNSGTDTQYF. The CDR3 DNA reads TGCGCCAGCAGCTCGTTAAATAGCGGCACAGATACGCAGTATTTT.

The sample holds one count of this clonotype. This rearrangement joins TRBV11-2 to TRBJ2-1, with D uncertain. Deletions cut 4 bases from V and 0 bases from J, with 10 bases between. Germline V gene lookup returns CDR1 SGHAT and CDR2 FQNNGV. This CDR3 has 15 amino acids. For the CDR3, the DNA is TGTGCCAGCAGCTCCTTTACAAGCTCCTACAATGAGCAGTTCTTC. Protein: CASSSFTSSYNEQFF.

The DNA of the CDR3 is TGTGCCAGCAGTTTAATCCGGGGGCGCACCGGGGAGCTGTTTTTT. As protein: CASSLIRGRTGELFF. The chain recombines TRBV12-3 or TRBV12-4 with TRBJ2-2; D tentatively fits TRBD1 or TRBD2 (6 bases each). V lost 2 bases and J 4 bases, leaving 11 bases between the germline ends. This CDR3 is built from 15 residues.

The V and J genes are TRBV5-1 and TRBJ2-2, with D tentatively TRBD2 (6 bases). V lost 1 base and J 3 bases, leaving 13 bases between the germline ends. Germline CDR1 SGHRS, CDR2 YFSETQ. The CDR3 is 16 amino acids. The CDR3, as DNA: TGCGCCAGCAGCTTGAGGCTAGCGAGGGACACCGGGGAGCTGTTTTTT. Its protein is CASSLRLARDTGELFF.

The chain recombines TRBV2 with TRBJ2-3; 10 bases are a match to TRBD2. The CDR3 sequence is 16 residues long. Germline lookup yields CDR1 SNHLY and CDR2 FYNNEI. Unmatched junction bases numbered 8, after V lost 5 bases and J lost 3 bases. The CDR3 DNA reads TGTGCCAGCAGTAAAAGGACTAGCGGACCAACAGATACGCAGTATTTT. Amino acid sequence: CASSKRTSGPTDTQYF.

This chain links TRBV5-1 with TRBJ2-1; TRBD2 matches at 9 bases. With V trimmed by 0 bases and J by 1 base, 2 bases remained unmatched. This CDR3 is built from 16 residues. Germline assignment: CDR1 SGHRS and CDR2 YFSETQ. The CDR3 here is CASSLDAGGSYNEQFF. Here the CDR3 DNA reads TGCGCCAGCAGCTTGGACGCGGGGGGGTCCTACAATGAGCAGTTCTTC.

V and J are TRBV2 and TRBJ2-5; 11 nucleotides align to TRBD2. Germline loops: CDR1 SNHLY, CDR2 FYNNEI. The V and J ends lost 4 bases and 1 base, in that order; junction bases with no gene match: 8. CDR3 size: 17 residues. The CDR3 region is CASSGDPGLAAQETQYF. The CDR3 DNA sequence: TGTGCCAGCAGTGGGGACCCGGGACTAGCGGCCCAAGAGACCCAGTACTTC.

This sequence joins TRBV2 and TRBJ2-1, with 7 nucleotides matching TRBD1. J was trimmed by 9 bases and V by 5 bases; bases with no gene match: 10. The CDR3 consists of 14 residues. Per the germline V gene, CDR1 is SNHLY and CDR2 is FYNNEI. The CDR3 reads CASSKGGTGSEQFF. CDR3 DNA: TGTGCCAGCAGTAAAGGGGGCACGGGGTCTGAGCAGTTCTTC.

CDR3 bases: TGTGCCAGCAGCCCACTCCCCGGGGGCCGTGCAGATACGCAGTATTTT. Protein product: CASSPLPGGRADTQYF. This chain uses TRBV7-2 with TRBJ2-3; D might be TRBD1 or TRBD2, each matching 6 bases. The CDR3 consists of 16 residues. The V gene lost 5 bases and the J gene lost 4 bases, with 19 bases spanning the gap. Germline V gene data show CDR1 as SGHTA and CDR2 as FQGNSA.

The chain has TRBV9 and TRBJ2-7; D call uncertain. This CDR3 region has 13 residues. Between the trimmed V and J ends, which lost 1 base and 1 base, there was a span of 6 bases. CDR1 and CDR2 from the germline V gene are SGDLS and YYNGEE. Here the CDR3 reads CASSVSQSYEQYF. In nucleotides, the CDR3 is TGTGCCAGCAGCGTAAGCCAGTCCTACGAGCAGTACTTC.

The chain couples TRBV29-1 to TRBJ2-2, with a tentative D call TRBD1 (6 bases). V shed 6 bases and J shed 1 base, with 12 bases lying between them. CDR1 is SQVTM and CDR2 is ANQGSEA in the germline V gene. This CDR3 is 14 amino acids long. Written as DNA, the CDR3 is TGCAGCGTAGCCCAGGGGTTGAACACCGGGGAGCTGTTTTTT. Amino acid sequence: CSVAQGLNTGELFF.